Following are 20 T cell receptor beta chains from one sample sequenced in a study of cytomegalovirus exposure and HLA in healthy donors. The PCR had 60 Vbeta and 13 Jbeta primers. Profiling relied on immunoSEQ multiplex PCR, and the TCRdb table lists in-frame clones only, not all of them. The table lists about 120,000 clones, more than 65% of them singletons. Input material: PBMCs. These receptor sequences come from a woman in her late teens or twenties in good health and CMV-seronegative.

This clone was found once. The genes are TRBV5-5 and TRBJ1-1; D possibly corresponds to TRBD1 (5 bases). V was pared by 1 base and J by 5 bases, with 15 bases between. Germline-derived CDR1 and CDR2 are SGHKS and YYEKEE (reference sequence). The CDR3 consists of 15 residues. The CDR3: CASSLSQGLSTEAFF. CDR3 DNA: TGTGCCAGCAGCTTGTCCCAGGGTTTGAGTACTGAAGCTTTCTTT.

The V and J genes are TRBV4-2 and TRBJ1-5; 8 bases line up with TRBD1. This CDR3 region has 15 residues. CDR1 is LGHNA and CDR2 is YNFKEQ in the germline V gene. Trimming cost V 4 bases and J 2 bases; bases outside gene matches: 4. The CDR3 nucleotides are TGTGCCAGCAGCCTTGCGACAGGGGGCAATCAGCCCCAGCATTTT. Residues: CASSLATGGNQPQHF.

The CDR3 reads CASSLDASLYGYTF. CDR3 nucleotides: TGTGCCAGCAGCTTAGACGCCAGTCTTTATGGCTACACCTTC. The chain carries TRBV7-6 and TRBJ1-2; D is uncertain. Trimming stripped 1 base from V and 5 bases from J, with 11 bases between. The CDR3 spans 14 residues. Germline V gene sequence: CDR1 SGHVS, CDR2 FNYEAQ.

This sequence joins TRBV18 and TRBJ2-7; TRBD1 matches 9 bases. Germline values: CDR1 KGHSH, CDR2 LQKENI. The V and J ends lost 5 bases and 0 bases, in that order; junction bases with no gene match: 11. CDR3 length equals 17 residues. The CDR3 DNA follows: TGTGCCAGCTCATCCCCACCCGGGACAGGGAGCTCCTACGAGCAGTACTTC. Protein sequence: CASSSPPGTGSSYEQYF.

This clone was found once. The rearrangement uses TRBV7-2 and TRBJ1-1; TRBD1 agrees at 8 bases. Per germline, CDR1 SGHTA and CDR2 FQGNSA. The CDR3 spans 14 residues. V gave up 8 bases and J gave up 0 bases; unmatched junction bases: 5. The CDR3 reads CASSWTGMNTEAFF. Here the CDR3 DNA reads TGTGCCAGCTCCTGGACAGGGATGAACACTGAAGCTTTCTTT.

The chain joins TRBV30 to TRBJ1-4; no firm D call. V lost 2 bases, J lost 0 bases, and 7 bases lay in between. CDR1 and CDR2 from the germline V gene are GTSNPN and SVGIG (reference sequence). This CDR3 is built from 14 residues. The CDR3 protein is CAWSFGATNEKLFF. CDR3 coding DNA: TGTGCCTGGAGTTTCGGAGCAACTAATGAAAAACTGTTTTTT.

This clone was seen a few times. This chain connects TRBV7-9 to TRBJ1-1; perhaps TRBD1 as D (6 bases). Trimming took off 3 bases at V and 8 bases at J, with 10 bases between the two ends. The CDR3 contains 12 residues. Germline CDR1 SEHNR, CDR2 FQNEAQ (reference sequence). The chain's CDR3 is CASSFPDREAFF. In DNA, the CDR3 is TGTGCCAGCAGCTTCCCAGACAGGGAAGCTTTCTTT.

This CDR3 is CASTNNSPLHF. In nucleotides, the CDR3 is TGTGCCAGCACCAATAATTCACCCCTCCACTTT. The rearrangement joins TRBV7-9 to TRBJ1-6, with unresolved D. The germline V gene encodes CDR1 SEHNR and CDR2 FQNEAQ (reference sequence). V dropped 7 bases and J dropped 5 bases, with 3 bases sitting between them. The CDR3 covers 11 residues. The variable domain in full, completed from reference TRBV7-9 and TRBJ1-6, reads DTGVSQNPRHKITKRGQNVTFRCDPISEHNRLYWYRQTLGQGPEFLTYFQNEAQLEKSRLLSDRFSAERPKGSFSTLEIQRTEQGDSAMYLCASTNNSPLHFGNGTRLTVT.

This clone occurred once. This chain joins TRBV4-1 and TRBJ2-1; TRBD2 matches at 10 bases. CDR1 and CDR2 (germline): MGHRA, YSYEKL. Trimming took 1 base from V and 2 from J; bases not matched to a gene: 5. The CDR3 length is 17 residues. The CDR3 sequence: CASSQVGTSDTYNEQFF. The CDR3 DNA is TGCGCCAGCAGCCAAGTAGGGACTAGCGACACCTACAATGAGCAGTTCTTC.

This chain joins TRBV9 and TRBJ2-3; TRBD2 matches at 9 bases. CDR3 length equals 14 residues. V dropped 0 bases and J dropped 5; count of bases not matched to a gene: 1. CDR1 is SGDLS, CDR2 YYNGEE, per germline. CDR3 bases: TGTGCCAGCAGCGTAGAAGCGGGGGGAGATACGCAGTATTTT. It translates to CASSVEAGGDTQYF.

The chain is built from TRBV6-1 and TRBJ2-5; D might be TRBD1 (6 bases). The CDR3 sequence is 15 residues long. V was clipped by 0 bases and J by 2 bases, with 10 bases between them. The V gene's germline CDR1 is MNHNS and CDR2 SASEGT. This CDR3 reads CASSEALQGQETQYF. In nucleotides, the CDR3 is TGTGCCAGCAGTGAAGCTTTACAGGGACAAGAGACCCAGTACTTC.

The chain links TRBV10-3 to TRBJ1-2, with a weak D call TRBD1 (5 bases). The CDR3 runs 14 residues. Germline lookup yields CDR1 ENHRY and CDR2 SYGVKD. The V end lost 8 bases, the J end lost 0 bases, and 13 bases lay between the germline ends. CDR3 residues: CAIAGGITNYGYTF. CDR3 nucleotide sequence: TGTGCCATCGCCGGGGGTATTACTAACTATGGCTACACCTTC.

The chain carries TRBV5-4 and TRBJ1-1, with 7 bases identical to TRBD1. Germline CDR1 is SGHNT and CDR2 is YYREEE (reference sequence). V gave up 2 bases and J gave up 3 bases; unmatched junction bases: 7. The CDR3 spans 15 residues. CDR3 sequence reads: CASSLTAQGDTEAFF. In DNA form, the CDR3 reads TGTGCCAGCAGCTTAACGGCGCAGGGGGACACTGAAGCTTTCTTT.

The chain has TRBV7-9 and TRBJ1-4, with 11 bases that match TRBD1. This CDR3 is built from 18 residues. V shed 5 bases and J 2 bases; nucleotides not matched to a gene: 10. Germline V gene data show CDR1 as SEHNR and CDR2 as FQNEAQ (reference sequence). The CDR3 bases are TGTGCCAGCAGCCTAGGACAGGGGGCTTGGCGGACTAATGAAAAACTGTTTTTT. This codes for CASSLGQGAWRTNEKLFF.

This rearrangement joins TRBV6-1 to TRBJ2-7; D not certain. Looked up from germline, CDR1 is MNHNS and CDR2 is SASEGT. This CDR3 has 13 amino acids. V was pared by 4 bases and J by 2 bases, with 9 bases between. The CDR3 is CASSVGRTYEQYF. CDR3 coding DNA: TGTGCCAGCAGTGTTGGCCGCACCTACGAGCAGTACTTC.

Details on this clone: Germline and junction disagree at one end, which may indicate a read error. The V and J genes are TRBV5-6 and TRBJ2-4; perhaps TRBD1 as D (6 bases). CDR3 length: 15 residues. Germline V gives CDR1 SGHDT, CDR2 YYEEEE. The CDR3 loop reads CASSPGTLTKNSQYF. In nucleotides, the CDR3 is TGTGCCAGCAGCCCCGGGACATTAACCAAAAACAGTCAGTACTTC.

For the CDR3, the DNA is TGCGCCAGCAGCTTGGAGACGCGGGACGAGCAGTACTTC. Translated: CASSLETRDEQYF. V gene TRBV5-1 combines with J gene TRBJ2-7, with a tentative D call TRBD2 (5 bases). The CDR3 is made up of 13 amino acids. The V gene's germline CDR1 is SGHRS and CDR2 YFSETQ. V lost 0 bases to trimming and J lost 5 bases, with 9 bases between them.

The chain couples TRBV5-4 to TRBJ2-3; D may be TRBD2 (7 bases). Per germline, CDR1 SGHNT and CDR2 YYREEE (reference sequence). The V gene lost 1 base and the J gene lost 0 bases, with 21 bases spanning the gap. CDR3 length: 19 residues. Here the CDR3 reads CASSLKIFGGRPSTDTQYF. The CDR3 region has the DNA TGTGCCAGCAGCTTGAAGATCTTCGGGGGGCGCCCTAGCACAGATACGCAGTATTTT.

Notes on this clone: The identical CDR3 is also encoded by other nucleotide sequences in the sample. V usage is TRBV27 and J usage is TRBJ2-1; TRBD2 is a possible D gene (6 bases). Trimming cost V 5 bases and J 0 bases, with 8 bases left between them. The CDR3 runs to 14 residues. Germline V CDR1 and CDR2: MNHEY, SMNVEV (reference sequence). In DNA form, the CDR3 reads TGTGCCAGCAGTCTGGGACTCTCCTACAATGAGCAGTTCTTC. As protein: CASSLGLSYNEQFF.

This clone appeared once. The chain is built from TRBV11-2 and TRBJ2-1; 11 positions match TRBD2. The junction had 7 bases not matched to a gene; V was cut back by 5 bases and J by 7 bases. Germline CDR1 is SGHAT and CDR2 is FQNNGV. This CDR3 has 15 residues. The CDR3 loop is CASSQTSGVGNEQFF. CDR3 DNA: TGTGCCAGCAGCCAGACTAGCGGGGTCGGGAATGAGCAGTTCTTC.